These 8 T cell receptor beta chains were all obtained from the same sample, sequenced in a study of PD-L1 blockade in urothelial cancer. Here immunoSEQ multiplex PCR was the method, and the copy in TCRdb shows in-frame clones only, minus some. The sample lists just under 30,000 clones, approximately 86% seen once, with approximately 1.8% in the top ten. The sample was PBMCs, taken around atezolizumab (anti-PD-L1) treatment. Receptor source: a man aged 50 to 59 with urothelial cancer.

The CDR3 DNA reads TGTGCCAGCAGGAGAACCGGACAGGGGGCTAATGGCTACACCTTC. Amino acids: CASRRTGQGANGYTF. The chain couples TRBV27 to TRBJ1-2; 11 bases are shared with TRBD1. V lost 6 bases to trimming and J lost 6 bases; unmatched junction nucleotides: 9. The germline V gene has CDR1 MNHEY and CDR2 SMNVEV (reference sequence). There are 15 residues in the CDR3.

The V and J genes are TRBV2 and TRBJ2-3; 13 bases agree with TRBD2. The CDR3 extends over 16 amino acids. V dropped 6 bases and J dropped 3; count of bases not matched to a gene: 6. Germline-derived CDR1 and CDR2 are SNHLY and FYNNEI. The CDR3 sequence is CASSSTSGGGTDTQYF. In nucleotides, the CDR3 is TGTGCCAGCAGCTCCACTAGCGGGGGGGGAACAGATACGCAGTATTTT.

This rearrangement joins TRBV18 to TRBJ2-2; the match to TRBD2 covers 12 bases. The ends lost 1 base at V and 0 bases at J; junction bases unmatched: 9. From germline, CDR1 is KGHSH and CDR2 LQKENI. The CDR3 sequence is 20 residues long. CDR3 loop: CASSPLWRLAGDSNTGELFF. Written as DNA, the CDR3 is TGTGCCAGCTCACCACTGTGGAGACTAGCGGGAGATTCGAACACCGGGGAGCTGTTTTTT.

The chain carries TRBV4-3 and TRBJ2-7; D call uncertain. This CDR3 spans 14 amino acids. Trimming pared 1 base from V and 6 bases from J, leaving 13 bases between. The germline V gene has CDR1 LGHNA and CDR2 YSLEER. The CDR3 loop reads CASSQAGYFSEQYF. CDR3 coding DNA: TGCGCCAGCAGCCAAGCAGGTTACTTCTCCGAGCAGTACTTC.

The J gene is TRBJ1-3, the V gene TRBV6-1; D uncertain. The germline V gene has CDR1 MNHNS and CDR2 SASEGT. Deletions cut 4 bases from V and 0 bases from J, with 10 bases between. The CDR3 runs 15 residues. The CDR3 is CASSVVGDSGNTIYF. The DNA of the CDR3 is TGTGCCAGCAGTGTAGTAGGAGACTCTGGAAACACCATATATTTT.

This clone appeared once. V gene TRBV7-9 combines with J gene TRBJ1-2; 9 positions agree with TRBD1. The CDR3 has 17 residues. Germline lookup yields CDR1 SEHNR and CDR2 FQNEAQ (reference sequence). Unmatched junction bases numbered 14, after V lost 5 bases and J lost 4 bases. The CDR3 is CASSPGQGSYGGYGYTF. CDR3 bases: TGTGCCAGCAGCCCAGGACAGGGGTCTTATGGTGGCTATGGCTACACCTTC.

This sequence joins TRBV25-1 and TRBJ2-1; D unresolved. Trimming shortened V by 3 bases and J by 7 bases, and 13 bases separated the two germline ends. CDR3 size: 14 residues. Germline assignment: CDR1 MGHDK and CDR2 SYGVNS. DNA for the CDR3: TGTGCCAGCAGTGATTTCCCGGGTAAGAATGAGCAGTTCTTC. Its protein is CASSDFPGKNEQFF.

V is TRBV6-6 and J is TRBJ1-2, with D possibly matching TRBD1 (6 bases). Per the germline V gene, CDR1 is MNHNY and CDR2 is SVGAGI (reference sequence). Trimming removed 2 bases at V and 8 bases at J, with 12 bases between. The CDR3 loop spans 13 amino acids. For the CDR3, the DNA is TGTGCCAGCAGTTACGGGGGCACCGGCGGCTACACCTTC. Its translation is CASSYGGTGGYTF.